A single sample is the source of the 10 T cell receptor beta chains below, sequenced in a study of cytomegalovirus exposure and HLA in healthy donors. The PCR used 60 Vbeta and 13 Jbeta primers. Assay used: immunoSEQ multiplex PCR; TCRdb lists only in-frame clones, some missing. The sample holds fewer than 250,000 clones, over 65% seen once. Source material: PBMCs. The origin of the receptors is a man aged 40-50 years in good health and CMV-seropositive.

The V gene is TRBV18, the J gene TRBJ2-3; 9 positions match TRBD1. V lost 3 bases and J lost 5; bases outside the gene matches: 6. Germline CDR1 reads KGHSH; CDR2 reads LQKENI. The CDR3 is 15 amino acids. For the CDR3, the DNA is TGTGCCAGCTCACCCGGGACAGGGATACAAGATACGCAGTATTTT. Its translation is CASSPGTGIQDTQYF.

The J gene is TRBJ1-4, the V gene TRBV19, with TRBD1 identical over 7 bases. CDR3 size: 15 residues. In germline, CDR1 is LNHDA, CDR2 SQIVND (reference sequence). V lost 7 bases, J lost 2 bases, and 7 bases stayed unmatched. The CDR3 DNA reads TGTGCCAGTAAAGGGCAGGGGGTCACTAATGAAAAACTGTTTTTT. It specifies CASKGQGVTNEKLFF.

In this sample, this clone turned up once. The chain has TRBV29-1 and TRBJ1-2; 8 nucleotides align to TRBD1. Trimming removed 6 bases from V and 4 bases from J; junction bases left unmatched: 1. This CDR3 region has 11 residues. Germline V gene sequence: CDR1 SQVTM, CDR2 ANQGSEA. The CDR3 region has the DNA TGCAGCGTAGACAGGGGCTATGGCTACACCTTC. Its protein is CSVDRGYGYTF.

The chain links TRBV6-4 to TRBJ2-3; 12 nucleotides match TRBD2. The germline CDR1 and CDR2 sequences are MRHNA and SNTAGT. V shed 8 bases, J shed 2 bases, and the junction held 5 bases outside the gene matches. The CDR3 runs to 15 residues. The CDR3 here is CASRSSGGATDTQYF. The CDR3 DNA is TGTGCCAGCCGCTCTAGCGGGGGGGCCACAGATACGCAGTATTTT.

The chain uses TRBV6-5 and TRBJ2-3; 8 bases agree with TRBD1. The CDR3 extends over 14 amino acids. The germline CDR1 and CDR2 sequences are MNHEY and SVGAGI. The V segment lost 6 bases and the J segment 7 bases; nucleotides outside the gene matches: 9. Here the CDR3 reads CASSIGTGRNTQYF. The CDR3 DNA sequence: TGTGCCAGCAGCATTGGGACAGGCCGTAATACGCAGTATTTT.

DNA of the CDR3: TGCGCCAGCAGCTCTACGACAGGGGGTAATGAAAAACTGTTTTTT. It encodes CASSSTTGGNEKLFF. This chain uses TRBV5-1 with TRBJ1-4; 9 bases agree with TRBD1. The CDR3 contains 15 residues. CDR1 and CDR2 from the germline V gene are SGHRS and YFSETQ. Losses at the gene ends were 3 bases for V and 4 bases for J; bases not matched to a gene: 4.

This chain uses TRBV7-8 with TRBJ1-3, with a weak D call TRBD1 (5 bases). Germline CDR1 SGHVS, CDR2 FQNEAQ. This CDR3 is built from 16 residues. V was clipped by 1 base and J by 2 bases, with 12 bases between them. This CDR3 reads CASSLVGGIAGNTIYF. The DNA of the CDR3 is TGTGCCAGCAGCTTAGTGGGGGGAATTGCTGGAAACACCATATATTTT. Using reference TRBV7-8 and TRBJ1-3 for the parts outside the CDR3, the full variable domain is GAGVSQSPRYKVAKRGQDVALRCDPISGHVSLFWYQQALGQGPEFLTYFQNEAQLDKSGLPSDRFFAERPEGSVSTLKIQRTQQEDSAVYLCASSLVGGIAGNTIYFGEGSWLTVV.

The rearrangement joins TRBV9 to TRBJ2-7; 9 positions agree with TRBD2. Germline V CDR1 and CDR2: SGDLS, YYNGEE. The CDR3 totals 16 residues. Germline trimming cut 0 bases from V and 3 bases from J; bases unmatched to any gene: 7. The CDR3: CASSVGPSGMVYEQYF. Here the CDR3 DNA reads TGTGCCAGCAGCGTAGGCCCTAGCGGGATGGTCTACGAGCAGTACTTC.

V gene TRBV11-2 combines with J gene TRBJ2-6, with D tentatively TRBD2 (6 bases). The CDR3 is 17 residues long. Germline CDR1 SGHAT, CDR2 FQNNGV. Trimming removed 1 base at V and 2 bases at J, with 12 bases between. CDR3 sequence (DNA): TGTGCCAGCAGCTTAGTCTCGGGGGTGGCTGGGGCCAACGTCCTGACTTTC. It codes for CASSLVSGVAGANVLTF.

The chain uses TRBV6-5 and TRBJ2-2; 7 bases fit TRBD2. The CDR3 is 16 amino acids. Germline trimming cut 4 bases from V and 0 bases from J; bases unmatched to any gene: 5. Germline V CDR1 and CDR2: MNHEY, SVGAGI. CDR3 nucleotide sequence: TGTGCCAGCAGTTCCCCGCGGGAGTCGAACACCGGGGAGCTGTTTTTT. Translating gives CASSSPRESNTGELFF.